Listed here are 28 T cell receptor beta chains from one sample, sequenced in a study of siplizumab effects on memory and regulatory T cells. Sequencing was performed with immunoSEQ multiplex PCR; in TCRdb, only in-frame clones are kept and a portion is missing. The table shows roughly 70,000 clones, with roughly 93% occurring only once. Sequencing was performed on CD8+ T cells sorted from blood. Receptors originate from a human donor in good health.

The chain couples TRBV10-3 to TRBJ2-7; 7 bases line up with TRBD2. The CDR3 has 14 residues. CDR1 and CDR2 from the germline V gene are ENHRY and SYGVKD. V lost 2 bases, J lost 6 bases, and 7 bases stayed unmatched. The CDR3 protein is CAISENGWGGEQYF. In nucleotides, the CDR3 is TGTGCCATCAGTGAGAATGGTTGGGGGGGCGAGCAGTACTTC.

The gene calls are TRBV7-9 and TRBJ1-1; D is possibly TRBD1 (6 bases). This CDR3 spans 18 amino acids. V was shortened by 7 bases and J by 0 bases, with 24 bases between the two germline ends. CDR1 and CDR2 from the germline V gene are SEHNR and FQNEAQ (reference sequence). The CDR3 sequence: CASTLNREPALLNTEAFF. The CDR3 bases are TGTGCCAGCACCCTAAACAGGGAACCCGCTCTTTTGAACACTGAAGCTTTCTTT.

The genes are TRBV6-5 and TRBJ1-2, with 7 bases matching TRBD1. Unmatched junction bases numbered 9, after V lost 7 bases and J lost 4 bases. This CDR3 contains 14 residues. CDR1 MNHEY and CDR2 SVGAGI come from the germline V gene. The CDR3 region has the DNA TGTGCCAGCATCCGAACAGGGGAAACCTATGGCTACACCTTC. It codes for CASIRTGETYGYTF.

The chain recombines TRBV6-1 with TRBJ2-7; D possibly uses TRBD1 or TRBD2 (7 bases each). The CDR3 spans 14 residues. Germline assignment: CDR1 MNHNS and CDR2 SASEGT. V was pared by 2 bases and J by 3 bases, with 11 bases between. The CDR3 reads CASSEPRGGYEQYF. CDR3 in DNA: TGTGCCAGCAGTGAACCCAGGGGGGGCTACGAGCAGTACTTC.

The gene calls are TRBV9 and TRBJ2-7; TRBD1 might be the D (6 bases). Germline V gives CDR1 SGDLS, CDR2 YYNGEE. The CDR3 spans 13 residues. Trimming removed 7 bases from V and 3 bases from J, with 14 bases in between. CDR3 sequence: CASLRTGSYEQYF. The DNA for the CDR3 is TGTGCCAGCCTCAGAACAGGGAGCTACGAGCAGTACTTC.

The chain is built from TRBV5-6 and TRBJ2-2; D tentatively reads TRBD1 or TRBD2 (5 bases each). Per the germline V gene, CDR1 is SGHDT and CDR2 is YYEEEE. Trimming shortened V by 3 bases and J by 6 bases, and 6 bases separated the two germline ends. The length of the CDR3 is 12 residues. The CDR3 protein is CASSWGSGELFF. The DNA of the CDR3 is TGTGCCAGCAGCTGGGGGTCCGGGGAGCTGTTTTTT.

This clone was seen a handful of times. The chain combines TRBV4-1 with TRBJ1-5; 12 nucleotides align to TRBD1. The CDR3 loop spans 15 amino acids. The germline gives CDR1 MGHRA, CDR2 YSYEKL. V shed 4 bases, J shed 7 bases, and the junction held 5 bases outside the gene matches. The CDR3 here is CASSLGQGAGQPQHF. DNA for the CDR3: TGCGCCAGCAGCCTGGGACAGGGGGCAGGCCAGCCCCAGCATTTT.

The chain combines TRBV19 with TRBJ1-5; D gene uncertain. This CDR3 is 13 amino acids long. Germline V gene sequence: CDR1 LNHDA, CDR2 SQIVND (reference sequence). V lost 4 bases and J lost 4, with 8 bases in between. CDR3: CASSTGWNQPQHF. The CDR3 region has the DNA TGTGCCAGTAGTACGGGTTGGAATCAGCCCCAGCATTTT.

This chain joins TRBV5-8 and TRBJ1-2; D gene ambiguous. Germline V gene data show CDR1 as SGHTS and CDR2 as YDEGEE. The CDR3 totals 15 residues. V gave up 2 bases and J gave up 2 bases, with 13 bases separating them. CDR3 DNA: TGTGCCAGCAGCTTTCGGCCAAGGGAAAACTATGGCTACACCTTC. Encoded protein: CASSFRPRENYGYTF.

This clone has only one observation. The chain uses TRBV5-1 and TRBJ2-2, with a weak D call TRBD1 (6 bases). This CDR3 contains 14 residues. Per the germline V gene, CDR1 is SGHRS and CDR2 is YFSETQ. V dropped 7 bases and J dropped 0 bases, with 10 bases sitting between them. This CDR3 is CASEAGANTGELFF. The CDR3 DNA reads as TGCGCCAGCGAGGCAGGGGCGAACACCGGGGAGCTGTTTTTT.

The chain carries TRBV4-2 and TRBJ2-1, with 11 bases fitting TRBD2. The CDR3 totals 16 residues. In germline, CDR1 is LGHNA, CDR2 YNFKEQ. V gave up 1 base and J gave up 4 bases; unmatched junction bases: 3. CDR3 amino acids: CASSQVGTSGYNEQFF. The CDR3 nucleotides are TGTGCCAGCAGCCAAGTCGGGACTAGCGGATACAATGAGCAGTTCTTC.

This chain joins TRBV9 and TRBJ2-3; TRBD2 aligns across 9 bases. CDR3 length: 14 residues. CDR1 SGDLS and CDR2 YYNGEE come from the germline V gene. V was clipped by 5 bases and J by 4 bases; unmatched bases: 5. The CDR3 is CASSAAGGSDTQYF. The CDR3 DNA follows: TGTGCCAGCAGTGCAGCGGGGGGATCAGATACGCAGTATTTT.

V gene TRBV11-2 combines with J gene TRBJ2-7; D not certain. V was trimmed by 7 bases and J by 3 bases, leaving 19 bases between them. Germline lookup yields CDR1 SGHAT and CDR2 FQNNGV. The CDR3 has 15 amino acids. The CDR3 spells CASTISIGKFYEQYF. The CDR3, as DNA: TGTGCCAGCACCATCTCTATAGGGAAATTCTACGAGCAGTACTTC. The complete variable domain, with remaining parts taken from reference TRBV11-2 and TRBJ2-7, reads EAGVAQSPRYKIIEKRQSVAFWCNPISGHATLYWYQQILGQGPKLLIQFQNNGVVDDSQLPKDRFSAERLKGVDSTLKIQPAKLEDSAVYLCASTISIGKFYEQYFGPGTRLTVT.

The chain joins TRBV2 to TRBJ2-7, with D possibly TRBD1 on 6 matching bases. Germline V gene data show CDR1 as SNHLY and CDR2 as FYNNEI. CDR3 length: 16 residues. Trimming shortened V by 5 bases and J by 3 bases, and 20 bases separated the two germline ends. The CDR3 coding sequence is TGTGCCAGCAGTTGGGGTTTGGGGACAAAAGACTACGAGCAGTACTTC. Translation gives CASSWGLGTKDYEQYF.

CDR3 sequence reads: CASSRGTSNADTQYF. The CDR3 DNA reads as TGTGCCAGCAGCCGCGGGACTAGCAATGCAGATACGCAGTATTTT. The rearrangement links TRBV7-3 to TRBJ2-3, with 9 bases aligning to TRBD2. Germline CDR1 and CDR2: SGHTA and FQGTGA. The V segment lost 5 bases and the J segment 4 bases; nucleotides outside the gene matches: 7. The CDR3 consists of 15 residues. Variable domain in full (rest from reference TRBV7-3 and TRBJ2-3): GAGVSQTPSNKVTEKGKYVELRCDPISGHTALYWYRQSLGQGPEFLIYFQGTGAADDSGLPNDRFFAVRPEGSVSTLKIQRTERGDSAVYLCASSRGTSNADTQYFGPGTRLTVL.

The chain combines TRBV6-5 with TRBJ2-2; TRBD2 aligns across 10 bases. This CDR3 has 15 residues. J was trimmed by 6 bases and V by 8 bases; bases with no gene match: 9. Per germline, CDR1 MNHEY and CDR2 SVGAGI. In DNA form, the CDR3 reads TGTGCCAGCGGAGGGACTAGCGTATGGGCCGGGGAGCTGTTTTTT. Its protein is CASGGTSVWAGELFF.

The J gene is TRBJ2-1, the V gene TRBV5-1; 9 bases match TRBD2. With V trimmed by 4 bases and J by 4 bases, 6 bases remained unmatched. This CDR3 is built from 15 residues. Germline values: CDR1 SGHRS, CDR2 YFSETQ. The CDR3 here is CASSDERGEYNEQFF. The CDR3 bases are TGCGCCAGCAGCGATGAGCGGGGGGAGTACAATGAGCAGTTCTTC.

The chain has TRBV9 and TRBJ2-5; D may match TRBD1 or TRBD2 (5 bases each). Germline V gene lookup returns CDR1 SGDLS and CDR2 YYNGEE. V was pared by 3 bases and J by 1 base, with 16 bases between. CDR3 size: 16 residues. The CDR3 is CASSAWSGGTQETQYF. The CDR3 bases are TGTGCCAGCAGCGCCTGGAGTGGGGGAACCCAAGAGACCCAGTACTTC.

The V and J genes are TRBV5-5 and TRBJ1-1, with no clear D. Germline V gives CDR1 SGHKS, CDR2 YYEKEE (reference sequence). This CDR3 has 11 amino acids. Trimming removed 6 bases at V and 11 bases at J, with 14 bases between. CDR3 DNA sequence: TGTGCCAGCAAGGGCAGGATGAGGGCTTTCTTT. Amino acid sequence: CASKGRMRAFF. Full variable domain (remainder filled in from reference TRBV5-5 and TRBJ1-1): DAGVTQSPTHLIKTRGQQVTLRCSPISGHKSVSWYQQVLGQGPQFIFQYYEKEERGRGNFPDRFSARQFPNYSSELNVNALLLGDSALYLCASKGRMRAFFGQGTRLTVV.

This clone was seen a single time. V usage is TRBV6-5 and J usage is TRBJ2-1; the D gene could be TRBD1 or TRBD2 (5 bases each). The CDR3 runs to 15 residues. CDR1 MNHEY and CDR2 SVGAGI come from the germline V gene. Between the trimmed V and J ends, which lost 6 bases and 0 bases, there was a span of 12 bases. CDR3 sequence (DNA): TGTGCCAGCAGGGCTGCCGGGGCCTCCTACAATGAGCAGTTCTTC. This gives the protein CASRAAGASYNEQFF.

This rearrangement joins TRBV15 to TRBJ2-1; D possibly uses TRBD1 or TRBD2 (5 bases each). The CDR3 is 17 amino acids. Trimming cost V 0 bases and J 0 bases, with 12 bases left between them. CDR1 and CDR2 from the germline V gene are LNHNV and YYDKDF (reference sequence). The chain's CDR3 is CATSRDRGLSSYNEQFF. The CDR3 DNA reads TGTGCCACCAGCAGAGATCGGGGCCTAAGCTCCTACAATGAGCAGTTCTTC. Combining the CDR3 with reference TRBV15 and TRBJ2-1 gives the whole variable domain DAMVIQNPRYQVTQFGKPVTLSCSQTLNHNVMYWYQQKSSQAPKLLFHYYDKDFNNEADTPDNFQSRRPNTSFCFLDIRSPGLGDTAMYLCATSRDRGLSSYNEQFFGPGTRLTVL.

V usage is TRBV27 and J usage is TRBJ2-7, with D hard to call. The CDR3 is made up of 14 amino acids. V lost 2 bases and J lost 0, with 8 bases in between. Germline V gene data show CDR1 as MNHEY and CDR2 as SMNVEV (reference sequence). CDR3 residues: CASSLLTSSYEQYF. In DNA form, the CDR3 reads TGTGCCAGCAGTTTACTTACGAGCTCCTACGAGCAGTACTTC.

The chain carries TRBV4-2 and TRBJ1-6, with D perhaps TRBD1 (5 bases). Trimming left V 3 bases short and J 4 bases short, with 10 bases between. The CDR3 spans 15 residues. Germline V gene sequence: CDR1 LGHNA, CDR2 YNFKEQ. The CDR3 is CASSQTEGYNSPLHF. CDR3 sequence (DNA): TGTGCCAGCAGCCAGACAGAGGGGTATAATTCACCCCTCCACTTT.

The rearrangement links TRBV11-2 to TRBJ1-2; 11 nucleotides match TRBD1. Unmatched junction bases numbered 14, after V lost 5 bases and J lost 3 bases. The CDR3 runs 18 residues. Germline CDR1 and CDR2: SGHAT and FQNNGV. The CDR3 is CASSTPDRGPRRDYGYTF. The DNA for the CDR3 is TGTGCCAGCAGCACTCCGGACAGGGGGCCCCGGAGGGACTATGGCTACACCTTC.

V usage is TRBV27 and J usage is TRBJ1-2; 9 bases fit TRBD1. The germline V gene has CDR1 MNHEY and CDR2 SMNVEV (reference sequence). This CDR3 comprises 12 residues. V shed 4 bases, J shed 14 bases, and the junction held 8 bases outside the gene matches. The CDR3, as DNA: TGTGCCAGCAGTTCAAGGGACAGGGTAATTACCTTC. Amino acids: CASSSRDRVITF.

V is TRBV7-6 and J is TRBJ1-1, with D tentatively TRBD1 (5 bases). Trimming removed 5 bases from V and 2 bases from J, with 9 bases in between. The germline V gene encodes CDR1 SGHVS and CDR2 FNYEAQ. CDR3 size: 13 residues. CDR3 nucleotides: TGTGCCAGCAGCGACGGGGCCAACACTGAAGCTTTCTTT. It yields the protein CASSDGANTEAFF.

The chain carries TRBV7-9 and TRBJ2-5; 11 bases are a match to TRBD2. After removal of 3 bases from V and 3 bases from J, the junction contained 3 bases not matched to a gene. There are 15 residues in the CDR3. Per germline, CDR1 SEHNR and CDR2 FQNEAQ (reference sequence). CDR3 in amino acids: CASSFSGGAEETQYF. The CDR3 coding sequence is TGTGCCAGCAGCTTTAGCGGGGGGGCCGAAGAGACCCAGTACTTC.

This chain uses TRBV27 with TRBJ2-3, with D perhaps TRBD1 (5 bases). CDR1 MNHEY and CDR2 SMNVEV come from the germline V gene (reference sequence). V dropped 3 bases and J dropped 1 base, with 8 bases sitting between them. The CDR3 loop spans 14 amino acids. The CDR3 DNA follows: TGTGCCAGCAGTTTTGGGGCTGGCACAGATACGCAGTATTTT. It yields the protein CASSFGAGTDTQYF.